This is a list of T cell receptor beta chains from one sample in a study of T cell changes during pregnancy in multiple sclerosis. Method: immunoSEQ multiplex PCR; TCRdb's copy keeps in-frame clones and lacks some. This table holds 80,000 or so clones, about 91% found once. The sample here was peripheral blood, taken before pregnancy. The receptors derive from a female donor with multiple sclerosis, enrolled in a pregnancy study. Both conserved end residues are trimmed from each CDR3.

V: TRBV19
J: TRBJ2-3
CDR3: ASAGGRTDTQY

V: TRBV27
J: TRBJ2-7
CDR3: ASSLGGYGRASYEQY

V: TRBV6-5
J: TRBJ2-1
CDR3: ATSDSGDEQF

V: TRBV6-1
J: TRBJ1-2
CDR3: ASRTTGTGDGYT

V: TRBV11-1
J: TRBJ2-7
CDR3: ASSPGHSIGYTYEQY

V: TRBV25-1
J: TRBJ2-5
CDR3: ASSELERWETQY

V: TRBV9
J: TRBJ2-7
CDR3: ASSAGGGLAVTKQY

V: TRBV5-6
J: TRBJ1-5
CDR3: ASSLGGWSNQPQH

V: TRBV7-9
J: TRBJ1-2
CDR3: ASSSGVYGYT

V: TRBV5-1
J: TRBJ2-3
CDR3: ASSLSVGRRTDTQY

V: TRBV25-1
J: TRBJ2-1
CDR3: ASKPGQGGSYNEQF

V: TRBV6-6
J: TRBJ2-7
CDR3: ASRTGATYEQY

V: TRBV5-4
J: TRBJ1-2
CDR3: ASSQTRQSYGYT

V: TRBV7-3
J: TRBJ2-7
CDR3: ASSLTGGQGTYEQY

V: TRBV4-2
J: TRBJ2-2
CDR3: ASSQDSTSSGELF

V: TRBV4-3
J: TRBJ1-1
CDR3: ASSHETGGKWDTEAF

V: TRBV7-2
J: TRBJ2-7
CDR3: ASSSQGARTYEQY

V: TRBV19
J: TRBJ2-1
CDR3: ASQETGSEEF

V: TRBV27
J: TRBJ1-2
CDR3: ASSLVQFGGASGYT

V: TRBV5-5
J: TRBJ1-5
CDR3: ASSTQTGGLGEPQH

V: TRBV5-4
J: TRBJ2-6
CDR3: ASSLDGSPSGANVLT

V: TRBV5-5
J: TRBJ1-1
CDR3: ASSLGDRDTEAF

V: TRBV12-2
J: TRBJ2-7
CDR3: ASRLGREGPYEQY

V: TRBV30
J: TRBJ2-7
CDR3: AWRRDRGREQY

V: TRBV7-9
J: TRBJ2-3
CDR3: ASSPPRSEVQY

V: TRBV5-1
J: TRBJ2-7
CDR3: ASSFGLAGVEQY

V: TRBV7-9
J: TRBJ2-5
CDR3: ASSPGRTQETQY

V: TRBV25-1
J: TRBJ2-1
CDR3: ASSDPHGASYNEQF

V: TRBV5-8
J: TRBJ1-1
CDR3: ASSLRQSSNTEAF

V: TRBV30
J: TRBJ1-2
CDR3: AWSRDRGNGYT

V: TRBV19
J: TRBJ2-1
CDR3: ASSIWSGLAQVTYNEQF

V: TRBV4-2
J: TRBJ1-2
CDR3: ASSQAYRGRDGYT

V: TRBV27
J: TRBJ1-5
CDR3: ASSSGQGATPQH

V: TRBV9
J: TRBJ1-2
CDR3: ASSSDPNYGYT

V: TRBV30
J: TRBJ2-5
CDR3: ACVPGQGTVTQY

V: TRBV28
J: TRBJ1-5
CDR3: ASRGTFNQPQH

V: TRBV27
J: TRBJ2-5
CDR3: ASSLGRETETQY

V: TRBV6-5
J: TRBJ1-4
CDR3: ASSRTGTGDEKLF

V: TRBV5-1
J: TRBJ2-1
CDR3: ASSLGPSGRASNEQF

V: TRBV7-9
J: TRBJ2-7
CDR3: ASSPTATGDAYEQY

V: TRBV5-6
J: TRBJ1-5
CDR3: ASSFRGINQPQH

V: TRBV4-2
J: TRBJ2-2
CDR3: ASSQELTSDTGELF

V: TRBV27
J: TRBJ1-4
CDR3: ASKWGGGGREKLF

V: TRBV6-1
J: TRBJ1-2
CDR3: ASSEAHLGQGGYT

V: TRBV29-1
J: TRBJ2-5
CDR3: SVEEWAPGQETQY

V: TRBV5-1
J: TRBJ1-3
CDR3: ASSLYTSSGNTIY

V: TRBV4-2
J: TRBJ1-5
CDR3: ASSHIWRGSRNQPQH

V: TRBV6-5
J: TRBJ2-3
CDR3: ASRPALTGSRKY

V: TRBV5-1
J: TRBJ2-7
CDR3: ASSLDLPGGDEQY

V: TRBV27
J: TRBJ2-7
CDR3: ASSPLAGATGEQY

V: TRBV10-2
J: TRBJ2-3
CDR3: ASSESTQGDTQY

V: TRBV7-9
J: TRBJ2-5
CDR3: ASSVRGGWGQETQY

V: TRBV19
J: TRBJ1-5
CDR3: ASRRTGGSGNQPQH

V: TRBV5-6
J: TRBJ2-7
CDR3: ASSWDRVGEQY

V: TRBV5-4
J: TRBJ2-7
CDR3: ASSLGPAYEQY